The clone carrying this T cell receptor beta chain came up many times. Its antigen is unidentified. The record originates from a study of regulatory T cells in long-lasting Graves disease. With iRepertoire HTBI primers and Arm-PCR of CDR3 regions, TCR beta libraries were built. MiXCR, applied by TCRdb to the multiplex PCR reads, yields one record per CDR3 protein. Among roughly 490,000 distinct CDR3 sequences listed, roughly 23% were seen once. Study-level results: The study examined only peripheral blood, not thyroid tissue.

J lost 2 bases, V lost 1 base, and 3 bases had no gene match. There are 16 residues in the CDR3. Germline V gene data show CDR1 as MDHEN and CDR2 as SYDVKM. Regarding time point: persistent/refractory GD, antithyroid drugs over 5 years with positive TRAb. PBMC-derived RNA was used for the TCR library. American Thyroid Association guidelines defined Graves' disease diagnosis. This chain uses TRBV28 with TRBJ1-2; 11 positions agree with TRBD1. This TCR was recovered from a female donor with Graves disease. Here the sequenced sample was peripheral blood mononuclear cells (PBMCs), taken when the disease was refractory, from a patient treated with antithyroid drugs. The chain's CDR3 is CASSLSWTGGNYGYTF. In DNA form, the CDR3 reads TGTGCCAGCAGTTTATCCTGGACAGGGGGCAACTATGGCTACACCTTC.